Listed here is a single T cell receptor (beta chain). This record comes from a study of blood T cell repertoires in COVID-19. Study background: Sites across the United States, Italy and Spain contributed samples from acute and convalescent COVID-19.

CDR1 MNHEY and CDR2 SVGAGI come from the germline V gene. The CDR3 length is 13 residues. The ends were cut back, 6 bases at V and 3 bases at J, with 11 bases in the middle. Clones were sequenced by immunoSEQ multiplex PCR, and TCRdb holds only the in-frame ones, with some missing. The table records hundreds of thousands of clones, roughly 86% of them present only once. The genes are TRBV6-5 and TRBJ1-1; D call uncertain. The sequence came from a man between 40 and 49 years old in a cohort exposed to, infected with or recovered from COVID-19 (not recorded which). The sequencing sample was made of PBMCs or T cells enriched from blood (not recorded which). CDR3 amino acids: CASRIGGHTEAFF. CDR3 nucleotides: TGTGCCAGCAGAATTGGAGGCCACACTGAAGCTTTCTTT.